This T cell receptor (beta chain) is from a study of blood T cell repertoires in COVID-19. Study-level background: Sites across the United States, Italy and Spain contributed samples from acute and convalescent COVID-19.

TCRdb keeps only in-frame clones here, not all; method: immunoSEQ multiplex PCR. The repertoire includes 300,000 or so clones, 80% to 90% of them detected once, and approximately 4% sits in the top ten. This CDR3 region has 22 residues. Germline V gives CDR1 KGHSH, CDR2 LQKENI. J lost 2 bases, V lost 3 bases, and 26 bases had no gene match. This chain connects TRBV18 to TRBJ1-2; the match to TRBD1 covers 8 bases. The sequenced sample consisted of PBMCs or T cells enriched from blood (not recorded which). The source is a woman in her 40s with acute COVID-19. As DNA, the CDR3 is TGTGCCAGCTCACCCCTCCTCGGGGACAGGATCAAAAAAGCCGGGGTAAACTATGGCTACACCTTC. Translated, it gives CASSPLLGDRIKKAGVNYGYTF.